The 10 T cell receptor beta chains reported below all come from one sample, sequenced in a study of regulatory T cells in long-lasting Graves disease. Time point defined: persistent/refractory GD, antithyroid drugs over 5 years with positive TRAb. PBMC RNA served as the TCR library source. Arm-PCR of CDR3 regions and iRepertoire HTBI primers were used to build TCR beta libraries. From the multiplex PCR reads, TCRdb called clonotypes with MiXCR, one entry per CDR3 protein. In the table there are 300,000 or so distinct CDR3 sequences, 20% of which are singletons. Sequenced here: peripheral blood mononuclear cells (PBMCs), sampled when the disease was refractory, from a patient treated with antithyroid drugs. The source is a female donor with Graves disease.

This clonotype was observed at least ten times. The gene calls are TRBV20-1 and TRBJ2-7; the D gene is possibly TRBD2 (7 bases). CDR3 length: 13 residues. Trimming left V 6 bases short and J 5 bases short, with 17 bases between. CDR1 DFQATT and CDR2 SNEGSKA come from the germline V gene (reference sequence). Written as DNA, the CDR3 is TGCAGTGCCCCAAGGGAGGGGGTCGACGAGCAGTACTTC. Translated: CSAPREGVDEQYF.

The table lists this clonotype with many counts. The chain is built from TRBV18 and TRBJ2-5; TRBD2 matches 8 bases. V trimming: 2 bases; J trimming: 4 bases; junction bases outside the gene matches: 12. There are 17 residues in the CDR3. Germline CDR1 reads KGHSH; CDR2 reads LQKENI. In nucleotides, the CDR3 is TGTGCCAGCTCACCAATAGGAGCGGGAGTGATGGGAGAGACCCAGTACTTC. Protein product: CASSPIGAGVMGETQYF.

This clonotype was detected many times. The V call is TRBV4-1, the J call TRBJ2-7; weak D call: TRBD2 (5 bases). The CDR3 runs 15 residues. Germline CDR1 MGHRA, CDR2 YSYEKL. V gave up 4 bases and J gave up 4 bases, with 17 bases separating them. CDR3 bases: TGCGCCAGCAGCCCTGGCCAACTAGGTTTGTACGAGCAGTACTTC. Translated, it gives CASSPGQLGLYEQYF.

This clonotype has more than one count but fewer than ten. The chain uses TRBV5-1 and TRBJ2-7; D remains unclear. Germline CDR1 reads SGHRS; CDR2 reads YFSETQ. The V gene lost 2 bases and the J gene lost 4 bases, with 19 bases spanning the gap. The CDR3 consists of 16 residues. This chain's CDR3 is CASSFSTSALVYEQYF. CDR3 nucleotides: TGCGCCAGCAGCTTCTCCACCTCAGCCCTGGTTTACGAGCAGTACTTC. Combining the CDR3 with reference TRBV5-1 and TRBJ2-7 gives the whole variable domain KAGVTQTPRYLIKTRGQQVTLSCSPISGHRSVSWYQQTPGQGLQFLFEYFSETQRNKGNFPGRFSGRQFSNSRSEMNVSTLELGDSALYLCASSFSTSALVYEQYFGPGTRLTVT.

This clonotype was seen a handful of times. The chain recombines TRBV28 with TRBJ2-1; D tentatively reads TRBD1 or TRBD2 (5 bases each). This CDR3 contains 15 residues. V was shortened by 2 bases and J by 4 bases, with 12 bases between the two germline ends. The germline CDR1 and CDR2 sequences are MDHEN and SYDVKM. In nucleotides, the CDR3 is TGTGCCAGCAGTTTAGGTGGGGGATTTTACAATGAGCAGTTCTTC. It is translated as CASSLGGGFYNEQFF.

This clonotype has at least ten counts. CDR3 sequence (DNA): TGTGCCAGCAGTTACTCCAGGGTCTATGGCTACACCTTC. It specifies CASSYSRVYGYTF. The chain is built from TRBV6-5 and TRBJ1-2; a weak D match, TRBD1 (5 bases). The CDR3 contains 13 residues. Germline assignment: CDR1 MNHEY and CDR2 SVGAGI. V lost 0 bases and J 4 bases, leaving 6 bases between the germline ends.

The chain is built from TRBV7-6 and TRBJ2-5, with 7 bases identical to TRBD2. CDR3 length: 15 amino acids. J gave up 3 bases and V 3 bases, and 7 bases lay outside the gene matches. Germline CDR1 and CDR2: SGHVS and FNYEAQ. CDR3 protein: CASSFPWAGEETQYF. The DNA of the CDR3 is TGTGCCAGCAGCTTTCCCTGGGCGGGAGAAGAGACCCAGTACTTC.

V gene TRBV10-1 combines with J gene TRBJ1-2; 7 bases are shared with TRBD1. Germline CDR1 WNHNN, CDR2 SYGVQD (reference sequence). The CDR3 sequence is 15 residues long. V lost 2 bases to trimming and J lost 2 bases; unmatched junction nucleotides: 5. CDR3 sequence (DNA): TGCGCCAGCAGTGAGAAACAGGGGCACAACTATGGCTACACCTTC. Protein: CASSEKQGHNYGYTF.

This clonotype was observed at least ten times. This chain links TRBV29-1 with TRBJ2-5; TRBD2 matches 11 bases. V dropped 7 bases and J dropped 0; count of bases not matched to a gene: 7. This CDR3 is built from 15 residues. Germline CDR1 reads SQVTM; CDR2 reads ANQGSEA. The CDR3 sequence is CSAPGTSGYQETQYF. The CDR3, as DNA: TGCAGCGCACCTGGGACTAGCGGCTACCAAGAGACCCAGTACTTC. The full variable domain, in which reference TRBV29-1 and TRBJ2-5 provide the parts outside the CDR3, is SAVISQKPSRDICQRGTSLTIQCQVDSQVTMMFWYRQQPGQSLTLIATANQGSEATYESGFVIDKFPISRPNLTFSTLTVSNMSPEDSSIYLCSAPGTSGYQETQYFGPGTRLLVL.

This clonotype was counted a few times. V and J are TRBV24-1 and TRBJ2-1; D possibly corresponds to TRBD1 (6 bases). CDR1 and CDR2 from the germline V gene are KGHDR and SFDVKD. Trimming took off 11 bases at V and 10 bases at J, with 8 bases between the two ends. There are 9 residues in the CDR3. CDR3 nucleotides: TGTGCCAGGGACATAGAGCAGTTCTTC. It codes for CARDIEQFF.